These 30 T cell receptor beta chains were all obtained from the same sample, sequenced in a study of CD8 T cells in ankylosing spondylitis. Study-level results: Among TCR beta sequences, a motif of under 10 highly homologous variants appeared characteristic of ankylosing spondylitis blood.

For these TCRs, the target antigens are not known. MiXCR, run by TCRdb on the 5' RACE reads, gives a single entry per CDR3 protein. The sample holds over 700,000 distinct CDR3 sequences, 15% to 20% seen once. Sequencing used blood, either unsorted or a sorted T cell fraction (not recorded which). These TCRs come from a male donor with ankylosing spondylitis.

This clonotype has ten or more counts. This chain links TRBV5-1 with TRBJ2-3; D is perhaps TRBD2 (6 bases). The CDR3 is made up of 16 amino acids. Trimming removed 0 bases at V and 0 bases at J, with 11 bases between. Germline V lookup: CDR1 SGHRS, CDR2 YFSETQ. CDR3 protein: CASSLVGAGSTDTQYF. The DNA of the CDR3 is TGCGCCAGCAGCTTGGTGGGCGCGGGAAGCACAGATACGCAGTATTTT. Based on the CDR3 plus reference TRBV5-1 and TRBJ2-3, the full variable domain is KAGVTQTPRYLIKTRGQQVTLSCSPISGHRSVSWYQQTPGQGLQFLFEYFSETQRNKGNFPGRFSGRQFSNSRSEMNVSTLELGDSALYLCASSLVGAGSTDTQYFGPGTRLTVL.

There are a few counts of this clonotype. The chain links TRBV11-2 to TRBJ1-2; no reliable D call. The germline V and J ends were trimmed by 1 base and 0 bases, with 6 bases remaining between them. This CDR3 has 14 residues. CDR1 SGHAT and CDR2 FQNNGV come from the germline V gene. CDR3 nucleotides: TGTGCCAGCAGCTTAGTGGCAGCTAACTATGGCTACACCTTC. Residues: CASSLVAANYGYTF.

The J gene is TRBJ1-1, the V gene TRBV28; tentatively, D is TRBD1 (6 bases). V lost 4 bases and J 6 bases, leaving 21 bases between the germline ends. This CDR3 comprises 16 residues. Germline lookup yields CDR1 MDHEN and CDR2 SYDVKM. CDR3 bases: TGTGCCAGCAGTTCCCGCCGTGGGGGGGCGACCGCTGAAGCTTTCTTT. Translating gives CASSSRRGGATAEAFF.

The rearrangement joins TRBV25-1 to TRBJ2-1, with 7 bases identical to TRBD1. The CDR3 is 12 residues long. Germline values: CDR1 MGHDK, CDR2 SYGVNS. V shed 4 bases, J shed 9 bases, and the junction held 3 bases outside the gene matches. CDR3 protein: CASSAQGTEQFF. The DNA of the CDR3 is TGTGCCAGCAGTGCACAGGGGACTGAGCAGTTCTTC.

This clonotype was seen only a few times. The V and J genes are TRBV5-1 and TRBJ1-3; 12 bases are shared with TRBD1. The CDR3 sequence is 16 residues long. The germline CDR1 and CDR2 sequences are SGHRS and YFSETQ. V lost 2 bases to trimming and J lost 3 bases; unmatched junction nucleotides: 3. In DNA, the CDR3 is TGCGCCAGCAGCTTAGGGACAGGGGGCGTTGGAAACACCATATATTTT. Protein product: CASSLGTGGVGNTIYF.

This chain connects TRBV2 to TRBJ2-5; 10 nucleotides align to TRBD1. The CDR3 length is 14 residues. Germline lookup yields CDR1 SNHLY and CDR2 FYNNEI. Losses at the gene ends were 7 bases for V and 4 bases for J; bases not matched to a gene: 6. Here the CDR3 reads CASTGTGEGETQYF. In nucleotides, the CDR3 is TGTGCCAGCACCGGGACAGGGGAGGGAGAGACCCAGTACTTC.

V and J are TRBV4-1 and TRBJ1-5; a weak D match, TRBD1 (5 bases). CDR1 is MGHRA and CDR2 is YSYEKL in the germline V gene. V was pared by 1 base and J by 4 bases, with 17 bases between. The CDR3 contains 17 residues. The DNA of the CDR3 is TGCGCCAGCAGCCAAGTGGGGAGAGGGGCTGGAAATCAGCCCCAGCATTTT. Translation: CASSQVGRGAGNQPQHF.

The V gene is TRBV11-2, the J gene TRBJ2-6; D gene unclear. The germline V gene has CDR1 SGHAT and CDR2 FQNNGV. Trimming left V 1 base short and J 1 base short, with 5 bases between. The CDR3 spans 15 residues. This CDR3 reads CASSLAKSGANVLTF. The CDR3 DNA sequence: TGTGCCAGCAGCTTAGCTAAGTCTGGGGCCAACGTCCTGACTTTC. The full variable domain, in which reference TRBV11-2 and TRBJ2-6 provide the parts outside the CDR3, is EAGVAQSPRYKIIEKRQSVAFWCNPISGHATLYWYQQILGQGPKLLIQFQNNGVVDDSQLPKDRFSAERLKGVDSTLKIQPAKLEDSAVYLCASSLAKSGANVLTFGAGSRLTVL.

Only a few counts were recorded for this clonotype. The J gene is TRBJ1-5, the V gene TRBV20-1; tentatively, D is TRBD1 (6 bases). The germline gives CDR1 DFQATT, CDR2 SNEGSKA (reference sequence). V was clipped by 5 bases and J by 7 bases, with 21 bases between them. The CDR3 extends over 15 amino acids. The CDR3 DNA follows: TGCAGTGCTCGCCCTCTTGGCAGGGGCGAGCAGCCCCAGCATTTT. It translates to CSARPLGRGEQPQHF.

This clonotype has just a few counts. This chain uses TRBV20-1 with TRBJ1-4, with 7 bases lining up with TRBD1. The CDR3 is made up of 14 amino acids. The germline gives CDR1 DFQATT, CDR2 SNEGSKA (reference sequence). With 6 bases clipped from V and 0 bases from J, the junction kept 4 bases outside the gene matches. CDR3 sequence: CSATGTATNEKLFF. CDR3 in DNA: TGCAGTGCGACCGGGACAGCAACTAATGAAAAACTGTTTTTT.

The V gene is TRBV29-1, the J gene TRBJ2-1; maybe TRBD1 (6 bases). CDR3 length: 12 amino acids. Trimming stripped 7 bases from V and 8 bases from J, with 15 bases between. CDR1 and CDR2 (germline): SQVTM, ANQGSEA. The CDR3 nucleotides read TGCAGCGCCTTGGGACACCGAGATGAGCAGTTCTTC. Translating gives CSALGHRDEQFF.

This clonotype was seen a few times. CDR3 sequence: CASSPLPGTGNTIYF. Written as DNA, the CDR3 is TGTGCCAGCAGTCCCCTCCCAGGAACTGGAAACACCATATATTTT. The V and J genes are TRBV28 and TRBJ1-3; D not certain. Trimming took off 5 bases at V and 2 bases at J, with 13 bases between the two ends. The germline V gene has CDR1 MDHEN and CDR2 SYDVKM. This CDR3 region has 15 residues.

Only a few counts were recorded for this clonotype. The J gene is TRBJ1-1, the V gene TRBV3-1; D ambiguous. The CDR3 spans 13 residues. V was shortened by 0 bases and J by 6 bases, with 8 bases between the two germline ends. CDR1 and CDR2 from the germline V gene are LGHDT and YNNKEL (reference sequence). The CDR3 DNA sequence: TGTGCCAGCAGCCAAGAAGGGATCGCTGAAGCTTTCTTT. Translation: CASSQEGIAEAFF.

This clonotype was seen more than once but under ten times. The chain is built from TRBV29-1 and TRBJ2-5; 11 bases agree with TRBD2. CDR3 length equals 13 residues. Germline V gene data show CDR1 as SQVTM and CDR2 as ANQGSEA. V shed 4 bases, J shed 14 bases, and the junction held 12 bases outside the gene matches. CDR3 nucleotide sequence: TGCAGCGTTGTGGGGGGACTAGCGGTAAACCATTACTTC. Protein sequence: CSVVGGLAVNHYF.

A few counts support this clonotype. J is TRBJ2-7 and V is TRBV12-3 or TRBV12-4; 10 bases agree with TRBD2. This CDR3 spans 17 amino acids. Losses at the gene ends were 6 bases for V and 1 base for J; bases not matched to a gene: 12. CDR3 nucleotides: TGTGCCAGCAGCGGGATACCAGCTAGCGGGAGATCCTACGAGCAGTACTTC. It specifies CASSGIPASGRSYEQYF.

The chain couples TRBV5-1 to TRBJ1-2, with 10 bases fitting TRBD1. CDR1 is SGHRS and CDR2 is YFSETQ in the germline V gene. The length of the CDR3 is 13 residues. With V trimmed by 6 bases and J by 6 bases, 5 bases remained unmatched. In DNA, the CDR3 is TGCGCCAGCAAGCGACAGGGGGCTGATGGCTACACCTTC. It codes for CASKRQGADGYTF.

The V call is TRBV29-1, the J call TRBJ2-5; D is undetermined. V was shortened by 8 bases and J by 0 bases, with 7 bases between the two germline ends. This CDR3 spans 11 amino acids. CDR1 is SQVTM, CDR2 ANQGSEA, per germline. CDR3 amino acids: CSFSHQETQYF. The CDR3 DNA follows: TGCAGCTTTAGTCACCAAGAGACCCAGTACTTC.

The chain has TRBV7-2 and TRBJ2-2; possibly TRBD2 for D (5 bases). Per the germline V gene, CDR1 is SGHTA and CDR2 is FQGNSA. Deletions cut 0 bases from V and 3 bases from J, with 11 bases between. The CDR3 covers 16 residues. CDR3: CASSLAGVFDTGELFF. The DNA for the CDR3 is TGTGCCAGCAGCTTAGCCGGGGTTTTTGACACCGGGGAGCTGTTTTTT.

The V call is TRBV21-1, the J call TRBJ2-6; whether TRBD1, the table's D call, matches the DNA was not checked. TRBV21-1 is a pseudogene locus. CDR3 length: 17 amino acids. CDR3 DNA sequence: TGTGCCAGCAGCAAGGGACAGGGGAGCTCTGGGGCCAACGTCCTGACTTTC. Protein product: CASSKGQGSSGANVLTF.

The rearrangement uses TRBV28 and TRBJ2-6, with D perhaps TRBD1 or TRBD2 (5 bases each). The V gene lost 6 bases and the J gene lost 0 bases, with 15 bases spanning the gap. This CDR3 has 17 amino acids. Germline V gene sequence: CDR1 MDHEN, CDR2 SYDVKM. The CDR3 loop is CASRTPGPTSGANVLTF. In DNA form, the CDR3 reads TGTGCCAGCAGAACTCCGGGACCGACCTCTGGGGCCAACGTCCTGACTTTC.

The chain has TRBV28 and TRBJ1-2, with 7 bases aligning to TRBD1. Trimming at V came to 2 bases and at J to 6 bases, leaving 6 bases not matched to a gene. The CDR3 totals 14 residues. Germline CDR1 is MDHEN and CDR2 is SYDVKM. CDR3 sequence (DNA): TGTGCCAGCAGTTTACCGACAGGGTTGAATGGCTACACCTTC. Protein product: CASSLPTGLNGYTF.

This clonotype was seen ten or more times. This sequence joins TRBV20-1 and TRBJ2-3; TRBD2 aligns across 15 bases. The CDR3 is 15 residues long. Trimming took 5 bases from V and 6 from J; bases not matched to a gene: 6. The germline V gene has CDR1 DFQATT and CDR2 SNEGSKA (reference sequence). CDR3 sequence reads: CSADTGTSGRDTQYF. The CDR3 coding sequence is TGCAGTGCTGACACCGGGACTAGCGGGAGGGATACGCAGTATTTT.

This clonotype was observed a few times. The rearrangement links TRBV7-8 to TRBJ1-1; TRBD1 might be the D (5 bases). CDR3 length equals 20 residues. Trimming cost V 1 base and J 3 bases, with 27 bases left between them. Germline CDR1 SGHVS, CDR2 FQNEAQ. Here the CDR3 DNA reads TGTGCCAGCAGCTTAGTTTGGCGGGGTTACAGCTCAGGGCACGACACTGAAGCTTTCTTT. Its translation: CASSLVWRGYSSGHDTEAFF.

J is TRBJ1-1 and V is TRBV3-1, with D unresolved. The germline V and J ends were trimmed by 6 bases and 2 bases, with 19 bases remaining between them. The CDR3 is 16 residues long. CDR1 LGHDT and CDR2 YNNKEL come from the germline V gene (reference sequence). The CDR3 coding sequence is TGTGCCAGCAGAGACTCGAGAAAGCCCCAAAACACTGAAGCTTTCTTT. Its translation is CASRDSRKPQNTEAFF.

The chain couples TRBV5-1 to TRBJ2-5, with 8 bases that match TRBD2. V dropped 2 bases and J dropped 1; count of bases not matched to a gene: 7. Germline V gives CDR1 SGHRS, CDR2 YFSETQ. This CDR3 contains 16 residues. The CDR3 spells CASSLVAGTPQETQYF. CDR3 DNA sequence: TGCGCCAGCAGCTTAGTAGCGGGGACCCCCCAAGAGACCCAGTACTTC.

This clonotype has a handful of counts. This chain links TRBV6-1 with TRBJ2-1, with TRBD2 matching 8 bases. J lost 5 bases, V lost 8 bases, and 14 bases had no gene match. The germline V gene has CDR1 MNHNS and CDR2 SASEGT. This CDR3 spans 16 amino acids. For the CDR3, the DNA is TGTGCCAGCCGCTCCTCCGGGGTAGCGGGACACAATGAGCAGTTCTTC. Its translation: CASRSSGVAGHNEQFF.

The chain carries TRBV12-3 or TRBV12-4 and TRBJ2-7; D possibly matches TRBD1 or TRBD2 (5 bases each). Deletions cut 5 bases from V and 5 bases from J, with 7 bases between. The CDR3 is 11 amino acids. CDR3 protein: CASSEGNEQYF. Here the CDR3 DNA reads TGTGCCAGCAGTGAGGGGAACGAGCAGTACTTC.

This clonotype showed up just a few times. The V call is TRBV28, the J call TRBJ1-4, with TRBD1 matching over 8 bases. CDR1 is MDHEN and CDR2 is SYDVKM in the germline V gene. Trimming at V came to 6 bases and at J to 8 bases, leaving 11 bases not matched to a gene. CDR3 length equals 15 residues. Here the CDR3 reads CASSLLTGAREKLFF. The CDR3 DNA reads TGTGCCAGCAGCCTCCTGACAGGGGCGAGAGAAAAACTGTTTTTT.

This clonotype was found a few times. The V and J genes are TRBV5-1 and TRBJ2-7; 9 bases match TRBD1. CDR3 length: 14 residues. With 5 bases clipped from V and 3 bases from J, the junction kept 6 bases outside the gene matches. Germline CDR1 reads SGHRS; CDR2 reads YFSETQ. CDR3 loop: CASRQPGQGYEQYF. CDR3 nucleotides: TGCGCCAGCAGACAACCGGGACAGGGCTACGAGCAGTACTTC.

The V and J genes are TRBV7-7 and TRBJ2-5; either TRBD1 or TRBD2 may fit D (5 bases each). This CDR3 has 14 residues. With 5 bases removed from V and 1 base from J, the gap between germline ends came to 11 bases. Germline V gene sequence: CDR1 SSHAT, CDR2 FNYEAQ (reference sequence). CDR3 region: CASSRDPSQETQYF. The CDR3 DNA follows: TGTGCCAGCAGCCGGGACCCATCCCAAGAGACCCAGTACTTC.